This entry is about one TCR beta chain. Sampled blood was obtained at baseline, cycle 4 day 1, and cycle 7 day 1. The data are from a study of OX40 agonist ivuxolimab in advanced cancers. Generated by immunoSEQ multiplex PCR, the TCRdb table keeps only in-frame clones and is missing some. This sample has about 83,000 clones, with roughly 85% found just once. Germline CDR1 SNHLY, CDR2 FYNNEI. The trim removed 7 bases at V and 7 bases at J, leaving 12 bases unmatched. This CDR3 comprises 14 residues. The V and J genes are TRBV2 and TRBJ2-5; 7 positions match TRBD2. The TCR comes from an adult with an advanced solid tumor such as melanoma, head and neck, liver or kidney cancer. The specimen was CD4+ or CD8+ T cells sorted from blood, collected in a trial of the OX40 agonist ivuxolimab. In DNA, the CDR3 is TGTGCCAGCACCCTGGGGGGGGAGAAGGGGACCCAGTACTTC. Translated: CASTLGGEKGTQYF.